This T cell receptor (beta chain) was obtained from a study of PD-1 blockade in classical Hodgkin lymphoma. The assay was immunoSEQ multiplex PCR, and TCRdb's table has in-frame clones only and misses some. The table includes more than 40,000 clones, roughly 90% detected once. All the patients suffered relapse after autologous stem cell transplantation, and brentuximab vedotin exposure differed. The study recorded best responses of complete response, partial response or progressive disease. V lost 3 bases, J lost 0 bases, and 11 bases lay in between. The CDR3 runs 15 residues. Germline V gene lookup returns CDR1 LNHDA and CDR2 SQIVND (reference sequence).

This sample comprised peripheral blood mononuclear cells (PBMCs), obtained at baseline. V usage is TRBV19 and J usage is TRBJ1-2; D is perhaps TRBD1 (5 bases). The receptor comes from a human donor with classical Hodgkin lymphoma. As DNA, the CDR3 is TGTGCCAGTAGTATTACCCCGACAGCTAACTATGGCTACACCTTC. Its protein product is CASSITPTANYGYTF.